This note documents a single TCR beta chain sequence. Antigen unknown. A junction end diverges from the germline sequence, so it may reflect a read error. The data belong to a study of blood T cells in healthy people across ages. Whole-study context: About one barcoded beta molecule per two T cells was captured by template switching. Study-wide results and caveats: The study found TCR beta diversity correlated strongly with naive T cell percentage.

The authors extracted at least 6 micrograms of total RNA per sample. Using a J-beta primer mix together with a sample-barcoded 5' primer, a second PCR was run for roughly 6 to 11 cycles. Each cDNA molecule was tagged by a template-switch adaptor that had 12 random nucleotides. TCRdb called the 5' RACE reads again in MiXCR, with one record for every CDR3 protein. The sample includes around 1.5 million distinct CDR3 sequences, 42% of them seen just once. CDR1 is SGHNT, CDR2 YENEEA, per germline. The CDR3 extends over 16 amino acids. The receptor was isolated from a young woman in good health. Sequenced input: blood. The chain employs TRBV11-3 and TRBJ2-3; 12 bases are shared with TRBD2. Written as DNA, the CDR3 is TGTGCCAGCAGCTTAGGACTAGCGGGGGCCACAGGTACGCAGTATTTT. Its protein is CASSLGLAGATGTQYF.